A selection of T cell receptor beta chains follows, all from one sample in a study of T cells after yellow fever vaccination. TCRdb re-called the 5' RACE reads through MiXCR, storing one row per CDR3 protein. The data show approximately 47,000 distinct CDR3 sequences, 5.5% to 7.5% seen once. The specimen was PBMCs, either bulk or a sorted T-cell subset (CD4+, CD8+, memory, or dextramer-sorted; not recorded which), collected 45 days after the yellow fever booster vaccination. The receptor set was obtained from a young man who received the YFV17D yellow fever vaccine. Each CDR3 is given with its conserved first and last residue. The order of the fields is J gene, V gene, CDR3 protein.

j_call: TRBJ2-1; v_call: TRBV29-1; cdr3_aa: CSVVPGRQGHNEQFF
j_call: TRBJ1-1; v_call: TRBV7-9; cdr3_aa: CASSPPQGRNTEAFF
j_call: TRBJ1-5; v_call: TRBV20-1; cdr3_aa: CSANLGSGGWNQPQHF
j_call: TRBJ2-5; v_call: TRBV29-1; cdr3_aa: CSVRTSGVETQYF
j_call: TRBJ2-5; v_call: TRBV18; cdr3_aa: CASSPVTVQETQYF
j_call: TRBJ2-1; v_call: TRBV3-1; cdr3_aa: CASSQPPGTPYYNEQFF
j_call: TRBJ2-3; v_call: TRBV11-2; cdr3_aa: CASSLRASGSFGTDTQYF
j_call: TRBJ2-5; v_call: TRBV5-4; cdr3_aa: CASSLEGQDKTQYF
j_call: TRBJ2-4; v_call: TRBV20-1; cdr3_aa: CSVGFDIQYF
j_call: TRBJ2-7; v_call: TRBV18; cdr3_aa: CASTAGYEQYF
j_call: TRBJ2-3; v_call: TRBV24-1; cdr3_aa: CATSDRKLSGSIGDTQYF
j_call: TRBJ2-1; v_call: TRBV12-3/TRBV12-4; cdr3_aa: CASSLDRGPYNEQFF
j_call: TRBJ2-1; v_call: TRBV7-6; cdr3_aa: CASSLGRGVLSNEQFF
j_call: TRBJ2-7; v_call: TRBV29-1; cdr3_aa: CSVEGSGDEQYF
j_call: TRBJ2-7; v_call: TRBV15; cdr3_aa: CATSRRGGTYEQYF
j_call: TRBJ2-1; v_call: TRBV15; cdr3_aa: CATSLPERGIDEQFF
j_call: TRBJ1-2; v_call: TRBV12-3/TRBV12-4; cdr3_aa: CASTNRGGYTF
j_call: TRBJ2-7; v_call: TRBV20-1; cdr3_aa: CSARVVSGRSDEQYF
j_call: TRBJ2-2; v_call: TRBV5-5; cdr3_aa: CASSLETQGVAGELFF
j_call: TRBJ1-4; v_call: TRBV7-2; cdr3_aa: CASSPGRRGPEKLFF
j_call: TRBJ2-1; v_call: TRBV20-1; cdr3_aa: CSARDQGYEQFF
j_call: TRBJ2-3; v_call: TRBV6-1; cdr3_aa: CASSEADGGTDTQYF
j_call: TRBJ2-7; v_call: TRBV12-5; cdr3_aa: CASGLPLRGLHAHEQYF
j_call: TRBJ2-7; v_call: TRBV29-1; cdr3_aa: CSVEYGSGSYEQYF
j_call: TRBJ2-4; v_call: TRBV5-1; cdr3_aa: CASSLDPGGSKNIQYF
j_call: TRBJ2-3; v_call: TRBV28; cdr3_aa: CASSYRDRTDTQYF
j_call: TRBJ1-1; v_call: TRBV7-8; cdr3_aa: CASSLVHTEAFF
j_call: TRBJ2-1; v_call: TRBV12-3/TRBV12-4; cdr3_aa: CASSLLAGRINEQFF
j_call: TRBJ2-2; v_call: TRBV20-1; cdr3_aa: CSASRAGLGTGELFF
j_call: TRBJ2-2; v_call: TRBV3-1; cdr3_aa: CASSPFAGELLNTGELFF
j_call: TRBJ2-3; v_call: TRBV12-3/TRBV12-4; cdr3_aa: CASSSTWDTQYF
j_call: TRBJ2-7; v_call: TRBV6-5; cdr3_aa: CASSYSGLGRKQYF